These 12 T cell receptor beta chains share one sample of origin, sequenced in a study of T cell changes during pregnancy in multiple sclerosis. Here immunoSEQ multiplex PCR was the method, and the copy in TCRdb shows in-frame clones only, minus some. The table includes more than 45,000 clones, roughly 90% detected once. This material consisted of CD4+ T cells from peripheral blood mononuclear cells, taken after pregnancy. The origin of the receptors is a female donor with multiple sclerosis, enrolled in a pregnancy study.

The chain combines TRBV29-1 with TRBJ2-2, with D perhaps TRBD2 (6 bases). This CDR3 has 14 residues. Germline CDR1 SQVTM, CDR2 ANQGSEA. V was shortened by 5 bases and J by 7 bases, with 17 bases between the two germline ends. The DNA of the CDR3 is TGCAGCGTTCTGACTAGGGGTCGACTCGGGGAGCTGTTTTTT. Translating it yields CSVLTRGRLGELFF.

This clone is a singleton in its sample. The chain combines TRBV6-1 with TRBJ1-1, with 7 bases matching TRBD1. The CDR3 has 13 residues. The J segment lost 4 bases and the V segment lost 5 bases, leaving 4 bases of the junction unmatched. Germline V gene data show CDR1 as MNHNS and CDR2 as SASEGT. CDR3 sequence: CASSQTGTTEAFF. In DNA form, the CDR3 reads TGTGCCAGCAGTCAGACAGGGACCACTGAAGCTTTCTTT.

This chain uses TRBV27 with TRBJ2-1; D unresolved. Germline assignment: CDR1 MNHEY and CDR2 SMNVEV (reference sequence). The V end was cut by 0 bases, the J end by 0 bases, with 15 bases between. This CDR3 comprises 18 residues. DNA for the CDR3: TGTGCCAGCAGTTTATCGAAACTTTCTACGAGCTCCTACAATGAGCAGTTCTTC. This encodes CASSLSKLSTSSYNEQFF.

The J gene is TRBJ2-2, the V gene TRBV29-1; a weak D match, TRBD2 (6 bases). V lost 7 bases to trimming and J lost 4 bases, with 10 bases between them. The germline V gene has CDR1 SQVTM and CDR2 ANQGSEA. CDR3 length equals 12 residues. The CDR3: CSGGDVTGELFF. In DNA, the CDR3 is TGCAGCGGGGGGGATGTCACCGGGGAGCTGTTTTTT.

The chain links TRBV28 to TRBJ2-7; 8 nucleotides agree with TRBD1. The germline V gene encodes CDR1 MDHEN and CDR2 SYDVKM. J was trimmed by 3 bases and V by 5 bases; bases with no gene match: 6. CDR3 length: 14 residues. The CDR3 loop reads CASSTRDRFYEQYF. The CDR3, as DNA: TGTGCCAGCAGTACCCGGGACAGGTTCTACGAGCAGTACTTC.

This sequence joins TRBV2 and TRBJ2-1; D may be TRBD2 (5 bases). The CDR3 consists of 15 residues. CDR1 and CDR2 (germline): SNHLY, FYNNEI. The V end was cut by 5 bases, the J end by 2 bases, with 13 bases between. The CDR3 loop is CASSRETNTYNEQFF. The CDR3 DNA reads as TGTGCCAGCAGTAGAGAGACTAACACCTACAATGAGCAGTTCTTC.

The chain combines TRBV5-1 with TRBJ2-3; possible D gene TRBD2, 5 bases. The CDR3 contains 17 residues. V was shortened by 4 bases and J by 2 bases, with 20 bases between the two germline ends. Germline CDR1 SGHRS, CDR2 YFSETQ. CDR3 protein: CASSPRGVLALTDTQYF. In DNA form, the CDR3 reads TGCGCCAGCAGCCCCCGGGGAGTCCTCGCCCTCACAGATACGCAGTATTTT.

The chain couples TRBV2 to TRBJ1-1; a weak D match, TRBD1 (5 bases). The CDR3 is made up of 12 amino acids. Trimming cost V 6 bases and J 4 bases, with 9 bases left between them. Germline assignment: CDR1 SNHLY and CDR2 FYNNEI. CDR3 DNA: TGTGCCAGCAGAACAGGACCCACTGAAGCTTTCTTT. It codes for CASRTGPTEAFF.

The chain combines TRBV28 with TRBJ1-5, with 7 nucleotides matching TRBD1. CDR3 size: 16 residues. The germline V gene has CDR1 MDHEN and CDR2 SYDVKM. Losses at the gene ends were 4 bases for V and 3 bases for J; bases not matched to a gene: 9. CDR3 protein: CASSSGARGDNQPQHF. In DNA form, the CDR3 reads TGTGCCAGCAGTTCAGGGGCCAGGGGGGACAATCAGCCCCAGCATTTT.

The V call is TRBV4-2, the J call TRBJ1-4; D is possibly TRBD1 (5 bases). The V end was cut by 0 bases, the J end by 8 bases, with 13 bases between. Looked up from germline, CDR1 is LGHNA and CDR2 is YNFKEQ. CDR3 size: 15 residues. This CDR3 reads CASSQDFAGHEKLFF. CDR3 bases: TGTGCCAGCAGCCAAGATTTCGCAGGGCACGAAAAACTGTTTTTT.

The chain is built from TRBV5-4 and TRBJ2-1; maybe TRBD2 (6 bases). Germline-derived CDR1 and CDR2 are SGHNT and YYREEE (reference sequence). The ends were cut back, 5 bases at V and 6 bases at J, with 12 bases in the middle. CDR3 size: 13 residues. The CDR3, as DNA: TGTGCCAGCAGACGCGGGACTCCCAATGAGCAGTTCTTC. It is translated as CASRRGTPNEQFF.

CDR3: CASSQGEGKGETQYF. CDR3 nucleotides: TGTGCCAGCAGCCAAGGTGAGGGAAAAGGAGAGACCCAGTACTTC. V and J are TRBV4-2 and TRBJ2-5, with D tentatively TRBD2 (5 bases). The germline V gene has CDR1 LGHNA and CDR2 YNFKEQ. The V and J ends lost 1 base and 4 bases respectively, with 13 bases between them. This CDR3 has 15 residues.